The 4 T cell receptor beta chains below were found in one sample sequenced in a study of CD8+CD57+ T cells in acquired aplastic anemia. Sequenced patients had shown CD8+CD57+ cell expansion by flow cytometry. Both TCR beta VDJ combination and CDR3 sequence profiling were carried out. Genomic DNA was the template for this profiling. TCRdb fed the reads into MiXCR, producing one record per CDR3 protein. The sample lists 120,000 or so distinct CDR3 sequences, about two fifths occurring once. Sequencing was carried out using sorted CD4+, CD8+, or CD8+CD57+ T cells (not recorded which) from PBMCs. Source of these receptors: a human donor with aplastic anemia.

The rearrangement uses TRBV19 and TRBJ1-2, with 8 bases that match TRBD1. Germline loops: CDR1 LNHDA, CDR2 SQIVND (reference sequence). The CDR3 is made up of 14 amino acids. V lost 5 bases to trimming and J lost 2 bases; unmatched junction nucleotides: 4. This chain's CDR3 is CASSARTGNYGYTF. The CDR3 bases are TGTGCCAGTAGTGCACGGACAGGGAACTATGGCTACACCTTC.

The chain uses TRBV19 and TRBJ1-5; D not resolved. This CDR3 region has 13 residues. Trimming left V 1 base short and J 4 bases short, with 5 bases between. CDR1 is LNHDA and CDR2 is SQIVND in the germline V gene (reference sequence). The CDR3 loop reads CASSIALNQPQHF. The CDR3 region has the DNA TGTGCCAGTAGTATAGCACTGAATCAGCCCCAGCATTTT. Full variable domain (remainder filled in from reference TRBV19 and TRBJ1-5): DGGITQSPKYLFRKEGQNVTLSCEQNLNHDAMYWYRQDPGQGLRLIYYSQIVNDFQKGDIAEGYSVSREKKESFPLTVTSAQKNPTAFYLCASSIALNQPQHFGDGTRLSIL.

This clonotype was seen repeatedly, ten times or more. The chain employs TRBV6-1 and TRBJ2-1; possibly TRBD1 or TRBD2 for D (6 bases each). The germline gives CDR1 MNHNS, CDR2 SASEGT. The CDR3 is 13 residues long. Trimming cost V 7 bases and J 7 bases, with 14 bases left between them. The CDR3 loop is CASTRRGQNEQFF. The CDR3 region has the DNA TGTGCCAGCACCCGCCGGGGGCAGAATGAGCAGTTCTTC.

The V gene is TRBV7-3, the J gene TRBJ2-5, with a weak D call TRBD1 (6 bases). Germline CDR1 is SGHTA and CDR2 is FQGTGA. The CDR3 sequence is 15 residues long. V gave up 5 bases and J gave up 2 bases, with 15 bases separating them. The CDR3 DNA follows: TGTGCCAGCAGCCAAGGGGGTGGGATACAAGAGACCCAGTACTTC. Translating it yields CASSQGGGIQETQYF.